This T cell receptor (beta chain) was obtained from a study of T cells in Graves' hyperthyroidism and ophthalmopathy. Across the study: Peripheral blood was drawn at first diagnosis, prior to all treatment.

This CDR3 is built from 16 residues. V was shortened by 5 bases and J by 0 bases, with 16 bases between the two germline ends. The investigators amplified TCR beta CDR3 regions from RNA transcripts. The TCR CDR3 first-round RT-PCR relied on the HTBI primer set. TCRdb re-derived calls from the multiplex PCR reads in MiXCR, one entry per CDR3 protein. The table records about 720,000 distinct CDR3 sequences, 15% to 20% of them present only once. The study's findings and limits: A model built on 13 V-J features separated ophthalmopathy from stable hyperthyroidism.

Hyperthyroidism of Graves' type that showed no ophthalmopathy progression within 18 months was stable. Diagnostic assessment was based on clinical symptoms, serum thyroxine and TRAb, thyroid ultrasound and orbital computed tomography. This clonotype has ten or more counts. Its antigen is not identified. The material sequenced was blood. The gene calls are TRBV12-3 or TRBV12-4 and TRBJ1-2; unclear D gene. This sequence was found in a man between 18 and 35 years old with Graves' hyperthyroidism. The CDR3 DNA sequence: TGTGCCAGCAGTCCCAAGGAGGCCTTATCTAACTATGGCTACACCTTC. Protein: CASSPKEALSNYGYTF.